The clone carrying this T cell receptor (beta chain) came up a few times. The source of the sample is a study of blood T cell repertoires in COVID-19. About the research overall: Italy, Spain and the United States were the sources of the convalescent and acute COVID-19 samples. In each case, the material was cDNA or gDNA derived from T cells, B-cell-depleted T cells, or PBMCs.

In the study's own analysis: Estimates of nucleated cell counts were drawn from the amplification of reference gene primers. Generated by immunoSEQ multiplex PCR, the TCRdb table keeps only in-frame clones and is missing some. The DNA gave D and trimming, while V, J and clone size come from that table. The top ten clones hold more than 1.5% of a sample with around 250,000 clones, 84% of them seen once. CDR3 length: 12 residues. The V end was cut by 8 bases, the J end by 8 bases, with 15 bases between. The material sequenced was peripheral blood. This clonotype originated in a middle-aged woman who had recovered from COVID-19. The rearrangement uses TRBV12-3 or TRBV12-4 and TRBJ1-1; perhaps TRBD1 as D (6 bases). The CDR3 sequence is CASLLLDREAFF. The CDR3, as DNA: TGTGCCAGCCTACTCCTCGACAGGGAAGCTTTCTTT.